Shown below are 19 T cell receptor beta chains from a single sample sequenced in a study of identical twins. TCRdb re-derived calls from the 5' RACE reads in MiXCR, one entry per CDR3 protein. The data contain hundreds of thousands of distinct CDR3 sequences, 9.4% of them singletons. The sample comprised memory (CD45RO+) T cells sorted from blood. Every receptor here comes from a woman in her late teens or twenties in good health.

The chain employs TRBV7-8 and TRBJ1-3; maybe TRBD1 (6 bases). The CDR3 is 14 residues long. The germline gives CDR1 SGHVS, CDR2 FQNEAQ. V gave up 2 bases and J gave up 8 bases, with 13 bases separating them. CDR3 in amino acids: CASSLRGGEDTIYF. As DNA, the CDR3 is TGTGCCAGCAGCTTACGAGGGGGGGAGGACACCATATATTTT.

This chain links TRBV4-3 with TRBJ2-1; D possibly corresponds to TRBD2 (6 bases). The V and J ends lost 0 bases and 10 bases respectively, with 19 bases between them. CDR3 length: 16 amino acids. Germline V CDR1 and CDR2: LGHNA, YSLEER. The CDR3 here is CASSQEVASGPREQFF. The CDR3 DNA follows: TGCGCCAGCAGCCAAGAGGTTGCGAGCGGGCCAAGGGAGCAGTTCTTC.

The gene calls are TRBV5-1 and TRBJ1-2; no definite D call. Germline assignment: CDR1 SGHRS and CDR2 YFSETQ. V lost 4 bases and J lost 3, with 13 bases in between. The CDR3 spans 14 residues. This CDR3 is CASSPLGRDYGYTF. The CDR3 region has the DNA TGCGCCAGCAGCCCATTAGGGCGGGACTATGGCTACACCTTC.

The chain employs TRBV7-2 and TRBJ2-7; 8 nucleotides line up with TRBD2. With V trimmed by 1 base and J by 3 bases, 8 bases remained unmatched. Germline-derived CDR1 and CDR2 are SGHTA and FQGNSA. The length of the CDR3 is 16 residues. CDR3 region: CASSLVSSGGYYEQYF. Here the CDR3 DNA reads TGTGCCAGCAGCTTAGTATCCAGCGGGGGTTACTACGAGCAGTACTTC.

The rearrangement links TRBV6-1 to TRBJ1-2; TRBD1 agrees at 8 bases. The CDR3 sequence is 17 residues long. Germline values: CDR1 MNHNS, CDR2 SASEGT. The V segment lost 4 bases and the J segment 4 bases; nucleotides outside the gene matches: 14. This chain's CDR3 is CASSVHLQGAEVYGYTF. The CDR3 nucleotides are TGTGCCAGCAGTGTTCACCTTCAGGGGGCTGAGGTCTATGGCTACACCTTC.

For this clonotype: Relative to the germline gene, one junction end is altered; a read error may explain this. V usage is TRBV9 and J usage is TRBJ2-3, with D possibly being TRBD2 (5 bases). Per germline, CDR1 SGDLS and CDR2 YYNGEE. This CDR3 region has 15 residues. Here the CDR3 reads CANSPTTYSTDTQYF. Written as DNA, the CDR3 is TGTGCCAACAGCCCGACTACTTACAGCACAGATACGCAGTATTTT.

This clonotype showed up just a few times. The chain combines TRBV11-2 with TRBJ2-7; D might be TRBD2 (5 bases). The CDR3 extends over 14 amino acids. Trimming removed 3 bases from V and 2 bases from J, with 11 bases in between. CDR1 and CDR2 from the germline V gene are SGHAT and FQNNGV. The DNA for the CDR3 is TGTGCCAGCAGCTTCCGGACGGGGACCTACGAGCAGTACTTC. This codes for CASSFRTGTYEQYF. Based on the CDR3 plus reference TRBV11-2 and TRBJ2-7, the full variable domain is EAGVAQSPRYKIIEKRQSVAFWCNPISGHATLYWYQQILGQGPKLLIQFQNNGVVDDSQLPKDRFSAERLKGVDSTLKIQPAKLEDSAVYLCASSFRTGTYEQYFGPGTRLTVT.

In this sample, this clonotype turned up a few times. The rearrangement uses TRBV7-8 and TRBJ2-1; D perhaps matches TRBD2 (7 bases). The CDR3 totals 16 residues. Germline V gives CDR1 SGHVS, CDR2 FQNEAQ. Trimming shortened V by 4 bases and J by 6 bases, and 19 bases separated the two germline ends. The CDR3 spells CASSSSGRGIGNEQFF. The DNA for the CDR3 is TGTGCCAGCAGCTCTAGTGGGAGGGGGATCGGCAATGAGCAGTTCTTC.

The gene calls are TRBV6-2 or TRBV6-3 and TRBJ1-1, with D perhaps TRBD1 (5 bases). Germline assignment: CDR1 MNHEY and CDR2 SVGEGT. Trimming shortened V by 7 bases and J by 5 bases, and 14 bases separated the two germline ends. The CDR3 is 13 amino acids. In DNA form, the CDR3 reads TGTGCCAGCAATACAGGCGGCTGGACTGAAGCTTTCTTT. Protein sequence: CASNTGGWTEAFF.

This clonotype was seen a handful of times. V usage is TRBV6-1 and J usage is TRBJ1-1; TRBD1 matches 7 bases. The CDR3 runs 13 residues. The J segment lost 3 bases and the V segment lost 6 bases, leaving 4 bases of the junction unmatched. Germline V gene lookup returns CDR1 MNHNS and CDR2 SASEGT. CDR3 sequence: CASRGQTDTEAFF. CDR3 in DNA: TGTGCCAGCAGGGGACAGACGGACACTGAAGCTTTCTTT.

The table lists this clonotype with many counts. The rearrangement links TRBV7-2 to TRBJ2-1, with TRBD2 as a possible D gene (5 bases). The CDR3 consists of 16 residues. Germline assignment: CDR1 SGHTA and CDR2 FQGNSA. V lost 5 bases, J lost 5 bases, and 19 bases lay in between. The CDR3 loop is CASSTIYGERDNEQFF. In nucleotides, the CDR3 is TGTGCCAGCAGCACAATTTACGGGGAACGAGACAATGAGCAGTTCTTC.

This chain connects TRBV2 to TRBJ2-7; D remains unclear. The CDR3 totals 11 residues. V was clipped by 7 bases and J by 5 bases, with 9 bases between them. Germline V gene lookup returns CDR1 SNHLY and CDR2 FYNNEI. The CDR3 loop is CASTQPDEQYF. CDR3 nucleotide sequence: TGTGCCAGCACCCAACCCGACGAGCAGTACTTC.

In this sample, this clonotype turned up many times. Sequence at one end of the junction differs from germline and may be a read error. This chain joins TRBV20-1 and TRBJ2-1, with D possibly being TRBD2 (7 bases). This CDR3 is 16 amino acids long. Germline V lookup: CDR1 DFQATT, CDR2 SNEGSKA (reference sequence). The CDR3 protein is CSARGGGRNSYNEQFF. CDR3 in DNA: TGCAGTGCCAGAGGGGGGGGGCGTAACTCCTACAATGAGCAGTTCTTC.

V and J are TRBV4-3 and TRBJ2-7, with D uncertain. Germline CDR1 reads LGHNA; CDR2 reads YSLEER. The CDR3 is 14 amino acids. Trimming cost V 0 bases and J 2 bases, with 8 bases left between them. For the CDR3, the DNA is TGCGCCAGCAGCCAAGATCTTGCCGCCTACGAGCAGTACTTC. Translated, it gives CASSQDLAAYEQYF.

This clonotype came up a few times. V gene TRBV3-1 combines with J gene TRBJ2-5; weak D call: TRBD1 (5 bases). This CDR3 region has 14 residues. Germline V gives CDR1 LGHDT, CDR2 YNNKEL (reference sequence). V was shortened by 2 bases and J by 5 bases, with 12 bases between the two germline ends. CDR3 region: CASSQLRGTETQYF. The CDR3 region has the DNA TGTGCCAGCAGCCAATTAAGGGGTACGGAGACCCAGTACTTC.

The rearrangement links TRBV11-1 to TRBJ2-1; 8 bases are a match to TRBD2. The germline V gene has CDR1 SGHAT and CDR2 FQDESV (reference sequence). V dropped 5 bases and J dropped 8; count of bases not matched to a gene: 26. The CDR3 has 20 amino acids. The CDR3 loop reads CASSTPGAAREVAGYDEQFF. DNA of the CDR3: TGTGCCAGCAGCACGCCCGGGGCCGCCCGGGAAGTAGCGGGATACGATGAGCAGTTCTTC.

This clonotype was observed a handful of times. CDR3 coding DNA: TGCAGTGCTCACAGGGGAAATGAGCAGTTCTTC. Translating it yields CSAHRGNEQFF. The chain joins TRBV20-1 to TRBJ2-1; 7 positions agree with TRBD1. With 5 bases clipped from V and 7 bases from J, the junction kept 2 bases outside the gene matches. CDR3 size: 11 residues. Germline CDR1 and CDR2: DFQATT and SNEGSKA (reference sequence).

The V call is TRBV19, the J call TRBJ2-7; TRBD1 is a possible D gene (6 bases). The ends were cut back, 6 bases at V and 0 bases at J, with 12 bases in the middle. CDR3 length: 14 amino acids. Germline V lookup: CDR1 LNHDA, CDR2 SQIVND (reference sequence). This chain's CDR3 is CASSSGTTSYEQYF. In DNA form, the CDR3 reads TGTGCCAGTAGCTCCGGGACAACCTCCTACGAGCAGTACTTC.

This chain connects TRBV27 to TRBJ2-7, with 7 bases that match TRBD1. The junction had 6 bases not matched to a gene; V was cut back by 2 bases and J by 2 bases. Germline V gives CDR1 MNHEY, CDR2 SMNVEV (reference sequence). The CDR3 has 15 amino acids. This CDR3 reads CASSLRGGSPYEQYF. The CDR3 coding sequence is TGTGCCAGCAGTTTACGAGGGGGCTCGCCCTACGAGCAGTACTTC.